The 22 T cell receptor beta chains presented below share a single source sample, sequenced in a study of T cells in Graves' hyperthyroidism and ophthalmopathy. There were TCR beta CDR3 regions amplified from RNA transcripts. First-round RT-PCR targeting the TCR CDR3 was performed with the HTBI primer set. In TCRdb, the multiplex PCR reads were re-called with MiXCR into one record per CDR3 protein. The top ten hold about 50% of the sample, which has about half a million distinct CDR3 sequences, nearly 20% seen once. Input material: blood. The receptor set was obtained from a man aged 35-49 years with Graves' ophthalmopathy.

At least ten counts were recorded for this clonotype. The rearrangement uses TRBV9 and TRBJ1-5; D may be TRBD1 (5 bases). Deletions cut 4 bases from V and 6 bases from J, with 17 bases between. This CDR3 has 15 amino acids. Germline V gene sequence: CDR1 SGDLS, CDR2 YYNGEE. Here the CDR3 reads CASSPGGGKGQPQHF. The CDR3 DNA is TGTGCCAGCAGCCCCGGGGGAGGGAAGGGTCAGCCCCAGCATTTT.

This chain links TRBV7-8 with TRBJ2-1; D remains unclear. The V end was cut by 2 bases, the J end by 9 bases, with 11 bases between. This CDR3 has 13 amino acids. CDR1 is SGHVS and CDR2 is FQNEAQ in the germline V gene. The CDR3 loop reads CASSLSWFVEQFF. The CDR3 DNA sequence: TGTGCCAGCAGCTTATCCTGGTTTGTTGAGCAGTTCTTC.

This rearrangement joins TRBV18 to TRBJ1-5; no definite D call. Between the trimmed V and J ends, which lost 1 base and 5 bases, there was a span of 6 bases. This CDR3 spans 13 amino acids. Germline CDR1 is KGHSH and CDR2 is LQKENI. The CDR3 protein is CASSPLEYQPQHF. The CDR3, as DNA: TGTGCCAGCTCACCACTGGAGTATCAGCCCCAGCATTTT.

This clonotype showed up many times. The gene calls are TRBV18 and TRBJ2-1, with 8 bases lining up with TRBD2. The V gene end was trimmed by 1 base and the J gene end by 2 bases; junction bases not matched to a gene: 1. CDR1 KGHSH and CDR2 LQKENI come from the germline V gene. The CDR3 has 15 amino acids. The CDR3: CASSPLAGTYNEQFF. DNA for the CDR3: TGTGCCAGCTCACCACTAGCGGGAACCTACAATGAGCAGTTCTTC.

Regarding this clonotype: A read error may account for a junction end that differs from germline. This rearrangement joins TRBV5-1 to TRBJ2-1; 11 bases are shared with TRBD2. The CDR3 extends over 16 amino acids. The germline V gene has CDR1 SGHRS and CDR2 YFSETQ. This chain's CDR3 is CTSSWTSGHGSNEQFF. The CDR3 nucleotides are TGCACCAGCAGCTGGACTAGCGGGCACGGTAGCAATGAGCAGTTCTTC.

This clonotype showed up just a few times. V gene TRBV14 combines with J gene TRBJ2-3; perhaps TRBD1 as D (6 bases). Germline CDR1 is SGHDN and CDR2 is FVKESK. The CDR3 spans 15 residues. The ends were cut back, 1 base at V and 2 bases at J, with 10 bases in the middle. CDR3 sequence (DNA): TGTGCCAGCAGCCAAGTACAGGGCCCCACAGATACGCAGTATTTT. Amino acids: CASSQVQGPTDTQYF.

This clonotype has just a few counts. The rearrangement joins TRBV12-3 or TRBV12-4 to TRBJ1-1; D might be TRBD1 (5 bases). The CDR3 length is 13 residues. The V end lost 8 bases, the J end lost 1 base, and 11 bases lay between the germline ends. The CDR3 spells CASGDAWNTEAFF. The CDR3 DNA reads TGTGCCAGCGGGGACGCGTGGAACACTGAAGCTTTCTTT.

This clonotype was picked up a small number of times. CDR3 protein: CASSLELAGTDTQYF. CDR3 bases: TGCGCCAGCAGCTTGGAACTAGCGGGCACAGATACGCAGTATTTT. This rearrangement joins TRBV5-1 to TRBJ2-3; 8 nucleotides align to TRBD2. CDR3 length equals 15 residues. Germline CDR1 SGHRS, CDR2 YFSETQ. V dropped 0 bases and J dropped 1; count of bases not matched to a gene: 1.

This clonotype appeared many times. V is TRBV7-3 and J is TRBJ2-3; D call uncertain. This CDR3 is 14 amino acids long. V was clipped by 5 bases and J by 5 bases, with 14 bases between them. In germline, CDR1 is SGHTA, CDR2 FQGTGA. CDR3 in amino acids: CASSQIGAGDTQYF. The CDR3 DNA sequence: TGTGCCAGCAGCCAGATAGGAGCTGGAGATACGCAGTATTTT. Full variable domain (remainder filled in from reference TRBV7-3 and TRBJ2-3): GAGVSQTPSNKVTEKGKYVELRCDPISGHTALYWYRQSLGQGPEFLIYFQGTGAADDSGLPNDRFFAVRPEGSVSTLKIQRTERGDSAVYLCASSQIGAGDTQYFGPGTRLTVL.

This clonotype was picked up a small number of times. The V gene is TRBV10-3, the J gene TRBJ1-2, with D unresolved. Trimming pared 2 bases from V and 3 bases from J, leaving 1 base between. Per germline, CDR1 ENHRY and CDR2 SYGVKD. The CDR3 sequence is 11 residues long. Here the CDR3 reads CAISEDYGYTF. The CDR3 DNA reads TGTGCCATCAGTGAGGACTATGGCTACACCTTC.

This chain links TRBV13 with TRBJ2-7; the D gene is possibly TRBD1 (5 bases). CDR3 length: 14 amino acids. Trimming took off 3 bases at V and 3 bases at J, with 12 bases between the two ends. CDR1 PRHDT and CDR2 FYEKMQ come from the germline V gene (reference sequence). The CDR3 spells CASSFWTKNYEQYF. The CDR3 DNA follows: TGTGCCAGCAGCTTCTGGACAAAGAACTACGAGCAGTACTTC. The entire variable domain, with the rest obtained from reference TRBV13 and TRBJ2-7, is as follows: AAGVIQSPRHLIKEKRETATLKCYPIPRHDTVYWYQQGPGQDPQFLISFYEKMQSDKGSIPDRFSAQQFSDYHSELNMSSLELGDSALYFCASSFWTKNYEQYFGPGTRLTVT.

In this sample, this clonotype turned up many times. The chain combines TRBV24-1 with TRBJ2-1, with TRBD1 matching 7 bases. Germline V gene lookup returns CDR1 KGHDR and CDR2 SFDVKD. After removal of 5 bases from V and 14 bases from J, the junction contained 11 bases not matched to a gene. This CDR3 comprises 13 residues. This CDR3 is CATSALSTGRKFF. The CDR3 region has the DNA TGTGCCACCAGTGCATTGTCGACAGGGAGAAAGTTCTTC.

V usage is TRBV20-1 and J usage is TRBJ1-2; D ambiguous. The CDR3 runs to 14 residues. With 3 bases removed from V and 2 bases from J, the gap between germline ends came to 13 bases. CDR1 is DFQATT and CDR2 is SNEGSKA in the germline V gene (reference sequence). The CDR3 DNA follows: TGCAGTGCTAGTCCACGGGGTACGAACTATGGCTACACCTTC. Translating it yields CSASPRGTNYGYTF.

This clonotype was recorded at least ten times. This sequence joins TRBV7-2 and TRBJ1-3; D ambiguous. V was cut by 1 base and J by 0 bases, with 10 bases left in between. Germline lookup yields CDR1 SGHTA and CDR2 FQGNSA. This CDR3 region has 16 residues. Written as DNA, the CDR3 is TGTGCCAGCAGCTTAGAAAACAGTCGCTCTGGAAACACCATATATTTT. It translates to CASSLENSRSGNTIYF.

This clonotype was seen only a few times. The chain employs TRBV12-3 or TRBV12-4 and TRBJ1-5; 9 bases align to TRBD1. The CDR3 is made up of 14 amino acids. Trimming cost V 2 bases and J 8 bases; bases outside gene matches: 4. The CDR3 here is CASSLRQGEKPQHF. The CDR3 region has the DNA TGTGCCAGCAGTTTACGACAGGGGGAAAAGCCCCAGCATTTT.

A word on this clonotype: A much larger clone lies one base from this, so it may be a read error. This rearrangement joins TRBV30 to TRBJ2-5; 9 nucleotides match TRBD2. The CDR3 sequence is 15 residues long. Germline assignment: CDR1 GTSNPN and CDR2 SVGIG (reference sequence). The chain's CDR3 is CAWSGSSGNGETRYF. CDR3 in DNA: TGTGCCTGGAGTGGGTCTAGCGGGAATGGAGAGACCCGGTACTTC.

Comment on this clonotype: Just one base apart from a much larger clone, this may be a read error. The rearrangement links TRBV2 to TRBJ2-2; 9 bases line up with TRBD1. This CDR3 has 14 residues. J gave up 9 bases and V 8 bases, and 10 bases lay outside the gene matches. Per the germline V gene, CDR1 is SNHLY and CDR2 is FYNNEI. The CDR3 nucleotides read TGTGCCAGCTCCGGGACAGGGATCGCCAGGGAGCTGTTTTTT. Protein: CASSGTGIARELFF.

This chain connects TRBV5-4 to TRBJ1-2; a possible D gene is TRBD1 (5 bases). CDR1 SGHNT and CDR2 YYREEE come from the germline V gene (reference sequence). The CDR3 has 15 amino acids. The ends were cut back, 0 bases at V and 0 bases at J, with 9 bases in the middle. The DNA of the CDR3 is TGTGCCAGCAGCTTGGACAGGATGGCTAACTATGGCTACACCTTC. It yields the protein CASSLDRMANYGYTF.

This clonotype was observed many times. J is TRBJ1-1 and V is TRBV3-1; D perhaps matches TRBD1 (5 bases). The V and J ends lost 7 bases and 2 bases respectively, with 14 bases between them. The CDR3 has 14 amino acids. CDR1 LGHDT and CDR2 YNNKEL come from the germline V gene (reference sequence). CDR3: CASTKGQYNTEAFF. The CDR3 region has the DNA TGTGCCAGCACTAAGGGGCAGTATAACACTGAAGCTTTCTTT.

At least ten counts were recorded for this clonotype. This chain links TRBV7-2 with TRBJ2-1; TRBD2 matches at 15 bases. This CDR3 has 16 residues. The germline gives CDR1 SGHTA, CDR2 FQGNSA. V lost 4 bases and J lost 6; bases outside the gene matches: 4. CDR3 loop: CASSSWTSGRVNEQFF. The CDR3 coding sequence is TGTGCCAGCAGCTCGTGGACTAGCGGGAGGGTCAATGAGCAGTTCTTC.

This clonotype was detected a few times. The chain carries TRBV28 and TRBJ1-1, with a weak D call TRBD1 (6 bases). Germline V gives CDR1 MDHEN, CDR2 SYDVKM. CDR3 size: 15 residues. V gave up 5 bases and J gave up 4 bases, with 17 bases separating them. Written as DNA, the CDR3 is TGTGCCAGCAGTACCACAGGGTTGGGTCGCACTGAAGCTTTCTTT. As protein: CASSTTGLGRTEAFF.

A few counts support this clonotype. The CDR3 is CATSDRTVNEQFF. DNA for the CDR3: TGTGCCACCAGTGATCGGACAGTTAATGAGCAGTTCTTC. This chain links TRBV24-1 with TRBJ2-1; D perhaps matches TRBD1 (6 bases). The germline V gene has CDR1 KGHDR and CDR2 SFDVKD. Trimming removed 3 bases at V and 7 bases at J, with 9 bases between. The CDR3 is 13 amino acids.